The sequence of this T cell receptor beta chain was determined in a study of cytomegalovirus exposure and HLA in healthy donors. Study-level background: About 85 million unique TCR sequences came from HLA-typed donors in an early release. Points from the study as a whole: A few CMV-associated chains proved CMV antigen-specific in vitro. In a later analysis, a missense DCLRE1C variant was linked to TCR beta V- and J-gene trimming.

These donors counted as nominally healthy when sampled, but unrecorded immune exposures were likely. The study ran its PCR with 60 Vbeta and 13 Jbeta primers. The assay was immunoSEQ multiplex PCR, and TCRdb's table has in-frame clones only and misses some. The sample contains about 150,000 clones, approximately 79% of which appear only once. Remarks on this clone: Its antigen is unknown.

From germline, CDR1 is LNHDA and CDR2 SQIVND (reference sequence). V lost 0 bases and J lost 7, with 13 bases in between. CDR3 length equals 15 residues. This sequence originates from a woman in her 30s in good health and CMV-seronegative. The specimen was PBMCs. The chain joins TRBV19 to TRBJ2-4; D perhaps matches TRBD1 (5 bases). CDR3 in amino acids: CASSIEGRIVNIQYF. In nucleotides, the CDR3 is TGTGCCAGTAGTATAGAGGGGCGTATTGTGAACATTCAGTACTTC.